The TCR beta chain under discussion was sequenced for a study of cytomegalovirus exposure and HLA in healthy donors. The study's findings and limits: In a later analysis, common viral pathogens appeared linked to several of the most significant clusters.

On this clone itself: Antigen: not known.

Primers included in the PCR were 60 Vbeta and 13 Jbeta primers. Profiling relied on immunoSEQ multiplex PCR, and the TCRdb table lists in-frame clones only, not all of them. Here the sample spans 70,000 to 95,000 clones, 70% to 85% being singletons. V was pared by 4 bases and J by 19 bases, with 7 bases of the junction left unmatched. The CDR3 runs to 11 residues. Germline V gene lookup returns CDR1 KGHSY and CDR2 FQNENV. The receptor was derived from a man in his thirties or forties in good health and CMV-seropositive. Sequencing used PBMCs. The chain links TRBV16 to TRBJ1-6; 7 nucleotides match TRBD1. The CDR3 DNA reads TGTGCCAGCAGCCGGACAGGTGGGCTTCACTTT. Protein product: CASSRTGGLHF.